This is a list of T cell receptor beta chains from one sample in a study of metastatic and nonmetastatic thyroid tumors. MiXCR reprocessed the PCR reads for TCRdb. The table shows 20,000 to 25,000 clones, with approximately 30% occurring only once. Sequenced: blood. Receptors were obtained from a female donor with papillary thyroid cancer or a benign thyroid nodule (not recorded which). Some clones in this sample may be carry-over from other donors' samples. CDR3s include the opening cysteine and the closing phenylalanine or tryptophan. D genes are given only for firm matches. Only part of the rows carry a size: once, few, many, or a class if the clone is expanded.

v_call	clone_size	j_call	d_call	cdr3_nt	cdr3_aa
TRBV2	few	TRBJ2-7	TRBD2	TGTGCCAGCAGTGTACTAGCGGCTTACGAGCAGTACTTC	CASSVLAAYEQYF
TRBV7-9	NA	TRBJ2-5	NA	TGTGCCAGCAGCTCACAAGAGACCCAGTACTTC	CASSSQETQYF
TRBV20-1	many	TRBJ1-2	NA	TGCAGTGCTAGTAGGGAGGGCTACACCTTC	CSASREGYTF
TRBV18	NA	TRBJ2-3	NA	TGTGCCAGCTCACCTCCGGGAAAGACTAGCACAGATACGCAGTATTTT	CASSPPGKTSTDTQYF
TRBV28	NA	TRBJ1-1	NA	TGTGCCAGCAGTTTTTACTATGTGCGGACCATAAAAACTGAAGCTATCTTT	CASSFYYVRTIKTEAIF
TRBV7-6	many	TRBJ1-1	NA	TGTGCCAGCAGCTTAGTAAAGGGAATCACTGAAGCTTTCTTT	CASSLVKGITEAFF
TRBV20-1	NA	TRBJ2-7	TRBD2	TGCAGTGCTGACGGGACTAGCGGCTACGAGCAGTACTTC	CSADGTSGYEQYF
TRBV30	NA	TRBJ1-1	NA	TGTGCCTGGAGAACTTTCGTCGCTTTCTTT	CAWRTFVAFF
TRBV5-1	many	TRBJ2-1	NA	TGCGCCAGCAGCGCCGAAATGGATGAGCAGTTCTTC	CASSAEMDEQFF
TRBV4-1	medium-sized	TRBJ1-4	NA	TGCGCCAGCAGCCCAGTCGGGACAACAAATGAAAAACTGTTTTTT	CASSPVGTTNEKLFF
TRBV6-1	few	TRBJ2-7	TRBD1	TGTGCCAGCAGAAGAAACAGGGGCTCCTACGAGCAGTACTTC	CASRRNRGSYEQYF
TRBV3-1	many	TRBJ2-3	NA	TGTGCCAGCAGCTCCCGGACCAACACAGATACGCAGTATTTT	CASSSRTNTDTQYF
TRBV20-1	many	TRBJ2-1	NA	TGCAGTGCTAGTAGGGTGGGTTGGTACAATGAGCAGTTCTTC	CSASRVGWYNEQFF
TRBV16	NA	TRBJ1-5	NA	TGTGTCAGCAGTCTGGGGGGATTCAGCAATCAGCCCCAGCATTTT	CVSSLGGFSNQPQHF
TRBV12-3/TRBV12-4	medium-sized	TRBJ2-7	TRBD2	TGTGCCAGCAGTCACCGGGGGGGCAATTACGAGCAGTACTTC	CASSHRGGNYEQYF
TRBV6-6	few	TRBJ2-7	NA	TGTGCCAGCAGTTACCCAAGAGACCAGGGATCACCCTACGAGCAGTACTTC	CASSYPRDQGSPYEQYF
TRBV7-3	NA	TRBJ2-2	TRBD2	TGTGCCAGCAGCGCCGTTAGCGGGAGCTTAACCGGGGAGCTGTTTTTT	CASSAVSGSLTGELFF
TRBV12-3/TRBV12-4	NA	TRBJ2-1	TRBD1	TGTGCCAGCACCCCCGGGACAGGGTCGGGTGAGCAGTTCTTC	CASTPGTGSGEQFF
TRBV7-2	NA	TRBJ1-2	NA	TGTGCCAGCAGCTTCTTACTGTGCGGCTACACCTTC	CASSFLLCGYTF
TRBV30	NA	TRBJ1-3	NA	TGTGCCTGGACCCAGGGCAGCTCTGGAAACACCATATATTTT	CAWTQGSSGNTIYF
TRBV2	many	TRBJ1-6	NA	TGTGCCAGCAGTGGGGGGGGGGGGTCTAATTCACCCCTCCACTTT	CASSGGGGSNSPLHF
TRBV4-1	few	TRBJ2-7	TRBD2	TGCGCCAGCAGCCAAGGAAGTCGGGGGGCCTACGAGCAGTACTTC	CASSQGSRGAYEQYF
TRBV24-1	many	TRBJ2-2	NA	TGTGCCACCAGTGACAATCTTTCCGGGACTCCCCGGGGGGAGCTGTTTTTT	CATSDNLSGTPRGELFF
TRBV20-1	medium-sized	TRBJ2-1	TRBD1	TGCAGTGCTAGAGTCCCGGGGACAGATCACAATGAGCAGTTCTTC	CSARVPGTDHNEQFF
TRBV10-1	few	TRBJ1-1	TRBD1	TGCGCCAGCTCTCCCGGGAAGGGGGCGAGGCAAACTGAAGCTTTCTTT	CASSPGKGARQTEAFF
TRBV24-1	few	TRBJ2-1	NA	TGTGCCACCAGTGATTTGTTCCTAGCGCTAGATAGGGATGAGCAGTTCTTC	CATSDLFLALDRDEQFF
TRBV4-1	NA	TRBJ1-5	NA	TGCGCCAGCAGCCAAGAAGTTTGGCCAGGGGGCAATCAGCCCCAGCATTTT	CASSQEVWPGGNQPQHF